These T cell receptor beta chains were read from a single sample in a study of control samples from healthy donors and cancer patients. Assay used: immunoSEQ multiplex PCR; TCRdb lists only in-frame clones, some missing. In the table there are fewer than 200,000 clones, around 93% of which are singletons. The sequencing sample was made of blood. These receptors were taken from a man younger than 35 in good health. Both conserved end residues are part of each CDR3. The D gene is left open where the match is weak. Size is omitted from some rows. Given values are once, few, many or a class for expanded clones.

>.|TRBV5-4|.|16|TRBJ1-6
TGTGCCAGCAGCTTGTACGGTCTCTCCCGCAATTCACCCCTCCACTTT
CASSLYGLSRNSPLHF
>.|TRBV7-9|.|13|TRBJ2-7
TGTGCCAGCAGCCCCCGGGGAGAATACGAGCAGTACTTC
CASSPRGEYEQYF
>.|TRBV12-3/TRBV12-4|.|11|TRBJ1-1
TGTGCCAGCACGCTGGAGACTGAAGCTTTCTTT
CASTLETEAFF
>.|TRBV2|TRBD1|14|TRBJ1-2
TGTGCCAGCCTTCCAGGGGGTCTTAACTATGGCTACACCTTC
CASLPGGLNYGYTF
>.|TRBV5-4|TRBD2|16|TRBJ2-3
TGTGCCAGCAGTCCAGAGCGGGGCCTTAGCACAGATACGCAGTATTTT
CASSPERGLSTDTQYF
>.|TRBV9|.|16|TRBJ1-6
TGTGCCAGCAGCGCCACCACAGGGTCGAATAATTCACCCCTCCACTTT
CASSATTGSNNSPLHF
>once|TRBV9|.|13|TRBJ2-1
TGTGCCAGCAGCGTATCCCCCTACAATGAGCAGTTCTTC
CASSVSPYNEQFF
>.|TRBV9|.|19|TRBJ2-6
TGTGCCAGCAGCGTAGAGAGGGGCGCCCAGGGCTCTGGGGCCAACGTCCTGACTTTC
CASSVERGAQGSGANVLTF
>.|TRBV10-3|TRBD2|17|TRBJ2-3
TGTGCCATCAGTGATCCTACTAGCGGGGGGGCCACAGATACGCAGTATTTT
CAISDPTSGGATDTQYF
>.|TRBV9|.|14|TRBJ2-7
TGTGCCAGCAGCGTCCGCACGGGGTCCCACGAGCAGTACTTC
CASSVRTGSHEQYF